This TCR beta chain was retrieved from a study of tumour-infiltrating T cells in Burkitt lymphoma. About the study: Repertoire clonality predicted overall and progression-free survival.

Assay used: immunoSEQ multiplex PCR; TCRdb lists only in-frame clones, some missing. The sample has roughly 8,500 clones, over 65% seen once. Germline trimming cut 6 bases from V and 1 base from J; bases unmatched to any gene: 5. Germline CDR1 MNHEY, CDR2 SMNVEV (reference sequence). This CDR3 region has 14 residues. Sequencing was carried out using tumor tissue. This sequence originates from a human donor with diffuse large B-cell lymphoma. The chain carries TRBV27 and TRBJ1-1; 7 bases agree with TRBD1. DNA for the CDR3: TGTGCCAGCAGACTGGGACAGTGGAACACTGAAGCTTTCTTT. Amino acids: CASRLGQWNTEAFF.